This T cell receptor beta chain was observed in a study of STAT5B mutations in CD4+ large granular lymphocyte leukemia. Findings of the study overall: Main leukemic clonotypes were patient-specific, but more than 20% appeared at low frequency elsewhere.

Concerning this clone itself: As yet, its antigen is unknown.

Sequencing used immunoSEQ multiplex PCR; TCRdb keeps in-frame clones, though not all of them. The sample consists of 35,000 or so clones, about 91% of them appearing once. The receptor was isolated from a human donor in good health. The sequencing sample was made of CD4+ T cells from blood buffy coats.

This CDR3 is CASRDPQQPQHF. The DNA for the CDR3 is TGTGCCAGCAGAGATCCCCAGCAGCCCCAGCATTTT. This chain links TRBV2 with TRBJ1-5; D gene uncertain. V was pared by 6 bases and J by 7 bases, with 10 bases between. Looked up from germline, CDR1 is SNHLY and CDR2 is FYNNEI. The CDR3 is 12 residues long. The whole variable domain, remainder taken from reference TRBV2 and TRBJ1-5, is EPEVTQTPSHQVTQMGQEVILRCVPISNHLYFYWYRQILGQKVEFLVSFYNNEISEKSEIFDDQFSVERPDGSNFTLKIRSTKLEDSAMYFCASRDPQQPQHFGDGTRLSIL.